This TCR beta chain was recorded in a study of OX40 agonist ivuxolimab in advanced cancers. As for the study in general: Mean age approximately 55 years, range roughly 20 to 85; nearly 85% male.

The CDR3 runs 13 residues. V lost 10 bases to trimming and J lost 4 bases; unmatched junction nucleotides: 5. CDR1 and CDR2 from the germline V gene are MNHEY and SVGAGI. The repertoire was sequenced with immunoSEQ multiplex PCR; TCRdb's copy has only in-frame clones and lacks some. Of about 85,000 clones listed, around 80% are singletons. The rearrangement links TRBV6-5 to TRBJ2-2, with 8 bases that match TRBD2. This material consisted of CD4+ or CD8+ T cells sorted from blood, taken in a trial of the OX40 agonist ivuxolimab. The TCR sequence derives from an adult with an advanced solid tumor such as melanoma, head and neck, liver or kidney cancer. The CDR3 DNA follows: TGTGCCACCCGGGGGGGACTCACCGGGGAGCTGTTTTTT. The encoded protein is CATRGGLTGELFF.